Below are 14 T cell receptor beta chains sequenced from a single sample in a study of CD8 T cells in Susac syndrome. With random hexamers, about 0.5 to 1 ug RNA was reverse transcribed. TCRdb independently ran MiXCR on the immunoSEQ multiplex PCR reads; one entry per CDR3 protein. This table has approximately 130,000 distinct CDR3 sequences, around nine tenths appearing once. The sequenced material came from CD8+ T cells from PBMCs. These receptors were taken from a human donor with multiple sclerosis.

This rearrangement joins TRBV30 to TRBJ2-1; D unclear. Germline V gene lookup returns CDR1 GTSNPN and CDR2 SVGIG (reference sequence). Trimming pared 2 bases from V and 3 bases from J, leaving 14 bases between. CDR3 size: 15 residues. CDR3 sequence: CAWSLGDTNYNEQFF. The CDR3 DNA sequence: TGTGCCTGGAGTCTTGGCGACACGAACTACAATGAGCAGTTCTTC.

The chain is built from TRBV4-1 and TRBJ2-7; TRBD2 agrees at 7 bases. Unmatched junction bases numbered 9, after V lost 2 bases and J lost 5 bases. Germline CDR1 reads MGHRA; CDR2 reads YSYEKL. This CDR3 comprises 15 residues. The CDR3 DNA follows: TGCGCCAGCAGCCAACGGGGACTATTTAAGGACGAGCAGTACTTC. This translates into CASSQRGLFKDEQYF.

The chain combines TRBV12-3 or TRBV12-4 with TRBJ2-3; D gene unclear. CDR3 length equals 12 residues. Trimming took off 4 bases at V and 2 bases at J, with 4 bases between the two ends. The CDR3 DNA reads TGTGCCAGCAGTTCTTCCACAGATACGCAGTATTTT. This codes for CASSSSTDTQYF.

The chain combines TRBV20-1 with TRBJ1-1; TRBD1 is a possible D gene (5 bases). Germline loops: CDR1 DFQATT, CDR2 SNEGSKA (reference sequence). CDR3 length equals 14 residues. The germline V and J ends were trimmed by 3 bases and 4 bases, with 15 bases remaining between them. CDR3 residues: CSARPMVGGTEAFF. The CDR3 region has the DNA TGCAGTGCTAGGCCCATGGTGGGGGGCACTGAAGCTTTCTTT.

This chain uses TRBV25-1 with TRBJ1-5, with D unresolved. V was clipped by 2 bases and J by 3 bases, with 8 bases between them. This CDR3 is 14 amino acids long. Germline V gene sequence: CDR1 MGHDK, CDR2 SYGVNS. The CDR3 sequence: CASSEQANNQPQHF. The CDR3 DNA is TGTGCCAGCAGTGAACAGGCCAACAATCAGCCCCAGCATTTT.

This chain uses TRBV5-1 with TRBJ2-1; 14 bases map to TRBD2. V lost 5 bases, J lost 11 bases, and 6 bases stayed unmatched. CDR1 and CDR2 from the germline V gene are SGHRS and YFSETQ. The CDR3 totals 14 residues. This CDR3 is CASRGTSGGGQQFF. The CDR3 DNA reads TGCGCCAGCAGAGGGACTAGCGGGGGAGGTCAGCAGTTCTTC.

The J gene is TRBJ1-5, the V gene TRBV20-1, with a tentative D call TRBD1 (6 bases). This CDR3 comprises 15 residues. V was cut by 0 bases and J by 8 bases, with 17 bases left in between. CDR1 and CDR2 from the germline V gene are DFQATT and SNEGSKA (reference sequence). The CDR3 DNA sequence: TGCAGTGCTAGAGATCCAGGGGACATTCGGAAGCCCCAGCATTTT. Amino acids: CSARDPGDIRKPQHF.

This clonotype came up once. This chain uses TRBV15 with TRBJ1-6, with D possibly matching TRBD1 (6 bases). This CDR3 is built from 14 residues. Germline V gene data show CDR1 as LNHNV and CDR2 as YYDKDF (reference sequence). Between the trimmed V and J ends, which lost 5 bases and 9 bases, there was a span of 14 bases. The chain's CDR3 is CATSPAGEGSPLHF. The CDR3, as DNA: TGTGCCACCAGCCCCGCAGGGGAAGGTTCACCCCTCCACTTT.

This clonotype showed up just a few times. The J gene is TRBJ2-1, the V gene TRBV27; D is undetermined. This CDR3 contains 11 residues. CDR1 MNHEY and CDR2 SMNVEV come from the germline V gene (reference sequence). V was clipped by 3 bases and J by 7 bases, with 4 bases between them. This chain's CDR3 is CASSLWNEQFF. CDR3 sequence (DNA): TGTGCCAGCAGTTTGTGGAATGAGCAGTTCTTC.

The rearrangement joins TRBV7-9 to TRBJ2-5; TRBD2 agrees at 8 bases. CDR3 length: 15 residues. Germline lookup yields CDR1 SEHNR and CDR2 FQNEAQ (reference sequence). The V gene end was trimmed by 2 bases and the J gene end by 2 bases; junction bases not matched to a gene: 4. The CDR3 loop reads CASSLLLAVQETQYF. In DNA, the CDR3 is TGTGCCAGCAGCTTATTACTAGCGGTACAAGAGACCCAGTACTTC.

The chain combines TRBV27 with TRBJ2-2, with D perhaps matching TRBD1 (5 bases). V lost 1 base to trimming and J lost 3 bases, with 6 bases between them. This CDR3 is built from 14 residues. Per the germline V gene, CDR1 is MNHEY and CDR2 is SMNVEV (reference sequence). The CDR3 DNA is TGTGCCAGCAGTTTATGGGGCGACACCGGGGAGCTGTTTTTT. It specifies CASSLWGDTGELFF.

The chain recombines TRBV4-1 with TRBJ1-2; D gene unclear. From germline, CDR1 is MGHRA and CDR2 YSYEKL. With 4 bases removed from V and 7 bases from J, the gap between germline ends came to 22 bases. CDR3 size: 16 residues. The DNA of the CDR3 is TGCGCCAGCAGCCTCCCAGGACGGGGTGAAGAGGCTGGCTACACCTTC. Residues: CASSLPGRGEEAGYTF.

This clonotype showed up just a few times. The chain employs TRBV7-9 and TRBJ2-5; 11 nucleotides line up with TRBD2. J lost 5 bases, V lost 5 bases, and 4 bases had no gene match. The V gene's germline CDR1 is SEHNR and CDR2 FQNEAQ (reference sequence). The CDR3 is made up of 14 amino acids. CDR3 DNA sequence: TGTGCCAGCAGCCGTCTAGCGGGAGGCGAGACCCAGTACTTC. This gives the protein CASSRLAGGETQYF.

The chain recombines TRBV14 with TRBJ2-7; no definite D call. CDR3 size: 16 residues. The germline V gene encodes CDR1 SGHDN and CDR2 FVKESK. Deletions cut 4 bases from V and 3 bases from J, with 19 bases between. The CDR3 coding sequence is TGTGCCAGCAGCCCCCCTCCAGCCCCCTTTCTCTACGAGCAGTACTTC. Its protein is CASSPPPAPFLYEQYF. The full variable domain, with the rest looked up from reference TRBV14 and TRBJ2-7, is EAGVTQFPSHSVIEKGQTVTLRCDPISGHDNLYWYRRVMGKEIKFLLHFVKESKQDESGMPNNRFLAERTGGTYSTLKVQPAELEDSGVYFCASSPPPAPFLYEQYFGPGTRLTVT.